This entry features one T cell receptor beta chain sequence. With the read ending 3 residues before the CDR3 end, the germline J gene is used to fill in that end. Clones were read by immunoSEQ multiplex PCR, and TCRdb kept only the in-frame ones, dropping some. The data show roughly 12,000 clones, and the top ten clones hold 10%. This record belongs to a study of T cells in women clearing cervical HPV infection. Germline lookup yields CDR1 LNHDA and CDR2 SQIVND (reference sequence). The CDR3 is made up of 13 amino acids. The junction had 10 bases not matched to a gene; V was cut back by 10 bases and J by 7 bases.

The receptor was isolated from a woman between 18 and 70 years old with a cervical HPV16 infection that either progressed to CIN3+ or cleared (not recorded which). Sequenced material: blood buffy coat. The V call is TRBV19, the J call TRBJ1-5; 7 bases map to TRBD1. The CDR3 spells CATEQGSGQPQHF. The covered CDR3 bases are TGTGCCACTGAACAGGGGTCCGGGCAGCCC.